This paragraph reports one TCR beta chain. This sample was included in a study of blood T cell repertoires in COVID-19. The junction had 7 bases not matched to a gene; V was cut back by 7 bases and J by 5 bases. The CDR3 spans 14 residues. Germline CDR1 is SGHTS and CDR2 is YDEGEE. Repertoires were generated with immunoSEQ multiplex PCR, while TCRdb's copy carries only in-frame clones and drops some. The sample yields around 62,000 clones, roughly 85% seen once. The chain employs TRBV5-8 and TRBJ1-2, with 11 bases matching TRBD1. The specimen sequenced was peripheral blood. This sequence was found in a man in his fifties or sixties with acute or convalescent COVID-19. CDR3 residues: CASGADRGLYGYTF. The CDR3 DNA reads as TGTGCCAGCGGGGCGGACAGGGGGCTTTATGGCTACACCTTC.